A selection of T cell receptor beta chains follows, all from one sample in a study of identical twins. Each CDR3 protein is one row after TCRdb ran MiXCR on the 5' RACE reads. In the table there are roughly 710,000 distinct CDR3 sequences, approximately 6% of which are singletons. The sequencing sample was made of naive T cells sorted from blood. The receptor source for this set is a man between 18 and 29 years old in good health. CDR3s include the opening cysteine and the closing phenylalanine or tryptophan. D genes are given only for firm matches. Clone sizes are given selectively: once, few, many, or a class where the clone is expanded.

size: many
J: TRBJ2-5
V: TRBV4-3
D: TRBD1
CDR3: CASSQGQGSGETQYF
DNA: TGCGCCAGCAGCCAGGGACAGGGATCAGGAGAGACCCAGTACTTC

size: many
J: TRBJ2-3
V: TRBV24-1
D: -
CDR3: CATSDPAGTLSRDTQYF
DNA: TGTGCCACCAGTGACCCTGCCGGGACCCTAAGTAGAGATACGCAGTATTTT

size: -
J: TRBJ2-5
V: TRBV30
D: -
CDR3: CAWSAVGETQYF
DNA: TGTGCCTGGAGCGCAGTAGGGGAGACCCAGTACTTC

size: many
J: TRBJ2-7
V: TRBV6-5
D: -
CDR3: CASSSLTGTYEQYF
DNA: TGTGCCAGCAGTTCTTTGACAGGTACCTACGAGCAGTACTTC

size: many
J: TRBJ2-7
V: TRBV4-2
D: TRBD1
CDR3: CASSQDLVGTGYYEQYF
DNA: TGTGCCAGCAGCCAAGATCTTGTGGGGACAGGGTACTACGAGCAGTACTTC

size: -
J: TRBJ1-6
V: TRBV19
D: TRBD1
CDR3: CASSILGTGDSPLHF
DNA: TGTGCCAGTAGTATTCTGGGGACAGGGGATTCACCCCTCCACTTT

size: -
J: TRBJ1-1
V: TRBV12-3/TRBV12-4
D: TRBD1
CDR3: CASSSPGQMNTEAFF
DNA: TGTGCCAGCAGTTCCCCGGGACAGATGAACACTGAAGCTTTCTTT

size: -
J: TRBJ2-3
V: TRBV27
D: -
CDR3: CASSWANTDTQYF
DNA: TGTGCCAGCAGTTGGGCGAACACAGATACGCAGTATTTT

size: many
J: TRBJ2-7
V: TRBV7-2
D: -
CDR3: CASSPSGWYEQYF
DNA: TGTGCCAGCAGCCCTTCAGGGTGGTACGAGCAGTACTTC

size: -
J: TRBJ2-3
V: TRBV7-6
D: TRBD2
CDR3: CASSLTSGSSTDTQYF
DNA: TGTGCCAGCAGCTTGACTAGCGGGTCGAGCACAGATACGCAGTATTTT

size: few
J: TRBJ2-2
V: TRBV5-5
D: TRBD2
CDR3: CASSLTSGSANTGELFF
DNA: TGTGCCAGCAGCCTGACTAGCGGCAGTGCGAACACCGGGGAGCTGTTTTTT

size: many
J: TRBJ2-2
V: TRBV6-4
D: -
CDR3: CASGQGTNTGELFF
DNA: TGTGCCAGCGGTCAAGGGACAAACACCGGGGAGCTGTTTTTT

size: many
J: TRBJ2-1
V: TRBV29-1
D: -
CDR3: CSVGVGDNEQFF
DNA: TGCAGCGTTGGGGTAGGGGACAATGAGCAGTTCTTC

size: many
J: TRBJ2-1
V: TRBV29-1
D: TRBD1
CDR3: CSVDLPTGTDEQFF
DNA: TGCAGCGTTGACCTTCCGACAGGGACGGATGAGCAGTTCTTC

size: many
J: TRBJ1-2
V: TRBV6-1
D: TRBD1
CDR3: CASTTRTGTGMPVDYGYTF
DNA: TGTGCCAGCACCACAAGGACCGGGACAGGGATGCCTGTGGACTATGGCTACACCTTC

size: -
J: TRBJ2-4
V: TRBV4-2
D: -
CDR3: CASSQIGARAAKNIQYF
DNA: TGTGCCAGCAGCCAAATCGGAGCCCGGGCTGCCAAAAACATTCAGTACTTC

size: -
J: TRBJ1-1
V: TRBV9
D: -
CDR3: CASSPSRGGTEAFF
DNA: TGTGCCAGCAGCCCCTCCCGGGGGGGCACTGAAGCTTTCTTT

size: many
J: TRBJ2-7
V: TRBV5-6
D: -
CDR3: CASSLRRYEQYF
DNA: TGTGCCAGCAGCTTGCGGCGCTACGAGCAGTACTTC

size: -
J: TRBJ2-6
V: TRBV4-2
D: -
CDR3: CASSRTHSGANVLTF
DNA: TGTGCCAGCAGCCGAACCCACTCTGGGGCCAACGTCCTGACTTTC

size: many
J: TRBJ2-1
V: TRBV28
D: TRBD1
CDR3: CASRIYRGRNNEQFF
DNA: TGTGCCAGCAGGATCTACAGGGGGAGAAACAATGAGCAGTTCTTC

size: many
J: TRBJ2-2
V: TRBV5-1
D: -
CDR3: CASSLAQGSGELFF
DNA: TGCGCCAGCAGCTTGGCACAGGGTTCCGGGGAGCTGTTTTTT

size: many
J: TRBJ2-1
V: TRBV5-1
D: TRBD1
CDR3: CASSLSALQGVNEQFF
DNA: TGCGCCAGCAGCTTGTCAGCTCTGCAGGGGGTGAATGAGCAGTTCTTC

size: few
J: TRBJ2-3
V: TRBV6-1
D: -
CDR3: CASSPLDGKGTDTQYF
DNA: TGTGCCAGCAGCCCACTGGATGGAAAAGGTACAGATACGCAGTATTTT

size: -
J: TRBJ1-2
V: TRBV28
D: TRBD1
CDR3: CASSPGQGPGYTF
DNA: TGTGCCAGCAGTCCCGGACAGGGCCCTGGCTACACCTTC

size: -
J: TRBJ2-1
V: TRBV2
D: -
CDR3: CASSEVRCNEQFF
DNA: TGTGCCAGCAGTGAGGTCAGATGCAATGAGCAGTTCTTC